This T cell receptor (beta chain) comes out of a study of response to subunit inactivated influenza vaccine. The study's findings and limits: Every seasonal influenza vaccination brings in few new T cells, the authors suggested.

Germline CDR1 and CDR2: LGHNA and YNFKEQ. The V segment lost 4 bases and the J segment 4 bases; nucleotides outside the gene matches: 5. CDR3 length equals 16 residues. This clonotype was detected ten times or more. Its matching antigen is unknown. TCRdb fed the RT-PCR reads into MiXCR, producing one record per CDR3 protein. The table records fewer than 700,000 distinct CDR3 sequences, over 10% of them present only once. The source is a man aged 50-60 years who received an inactivated influenza vaccine. The source was PBMCs from blood, collected roughly 6 weeks after vaccination. The chain uses TRBV4-2 and TRBJ2-2, with 11 positions matching TRBD1. The DNA for the CDR3 is TGTGCCAGCAGCCTGGACAGGGGGCGAGGCACCGGGGAGCTGTTTTTT. Encoded protein: CASSLDRGRGTGELFF.